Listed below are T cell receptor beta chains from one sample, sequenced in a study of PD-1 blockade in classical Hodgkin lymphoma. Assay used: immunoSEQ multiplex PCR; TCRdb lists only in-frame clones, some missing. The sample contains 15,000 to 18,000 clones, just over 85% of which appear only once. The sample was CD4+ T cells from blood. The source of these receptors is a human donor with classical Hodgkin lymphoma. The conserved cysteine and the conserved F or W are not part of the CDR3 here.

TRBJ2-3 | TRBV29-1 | SGALAGGRSDTQY
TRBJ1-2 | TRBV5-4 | ASSSGDRGLGGYT
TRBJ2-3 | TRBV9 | ASSVVGKDTQY
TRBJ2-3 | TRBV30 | AWRGGAGTQY
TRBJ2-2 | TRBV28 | ASSLLRRNTGELF
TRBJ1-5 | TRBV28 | ASSLPGLNNQPQH
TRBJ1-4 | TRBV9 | ASSAGTGLNEKLF
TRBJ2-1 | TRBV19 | ASSIDGGRATGKQF
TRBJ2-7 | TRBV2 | ASRPGQGSYEQY
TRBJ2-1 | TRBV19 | ASSNLYEQF
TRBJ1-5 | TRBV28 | ASSSPDSRNQPQH
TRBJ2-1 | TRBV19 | ASSVGQGYNEQF
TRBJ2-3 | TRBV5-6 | ASSFGGRTDTQY
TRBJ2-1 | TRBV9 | ASSVVARMGEQF
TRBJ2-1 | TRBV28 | ASSLSSLGSYNEQF
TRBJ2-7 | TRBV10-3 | AISTSGASYEQY
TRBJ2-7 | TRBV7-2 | ASSLKGSREQY
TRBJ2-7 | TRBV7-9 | ASSLQAPYEQY
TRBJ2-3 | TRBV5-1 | ASSPGGLTLPDTQY
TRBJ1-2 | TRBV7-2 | ASSLAQGVGGYT
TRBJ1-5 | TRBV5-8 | ASSLWGSGQPQH
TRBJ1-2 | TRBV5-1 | ASSLDRGHGYT
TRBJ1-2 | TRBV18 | ASSPRGTGRASSYGYT
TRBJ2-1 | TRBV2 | ASSEAAGRSSYNEQF
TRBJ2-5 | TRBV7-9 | ASRPGGAGQETQY
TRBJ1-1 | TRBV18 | ATKWVKDTEAF
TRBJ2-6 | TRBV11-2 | ASSFGGGRPSGANVLT
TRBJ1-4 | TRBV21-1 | ASSKGSTRAATNEKLF
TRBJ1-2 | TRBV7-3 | ASSLDGNYGYT
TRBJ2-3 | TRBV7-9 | ASSRRDNTQY
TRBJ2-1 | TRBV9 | ASSFSPSPRDEQF
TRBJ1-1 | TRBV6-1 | ASSPQLNTEAF
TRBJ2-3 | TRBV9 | ASSPRGGDRVGSDTQY
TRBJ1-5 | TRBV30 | AWDSGRGQPQH
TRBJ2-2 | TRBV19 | ASSTPLAGVGTGELF
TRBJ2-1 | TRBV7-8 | ASSLTSGLYNEQF
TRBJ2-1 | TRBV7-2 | ASSLDGSGTHNEQF